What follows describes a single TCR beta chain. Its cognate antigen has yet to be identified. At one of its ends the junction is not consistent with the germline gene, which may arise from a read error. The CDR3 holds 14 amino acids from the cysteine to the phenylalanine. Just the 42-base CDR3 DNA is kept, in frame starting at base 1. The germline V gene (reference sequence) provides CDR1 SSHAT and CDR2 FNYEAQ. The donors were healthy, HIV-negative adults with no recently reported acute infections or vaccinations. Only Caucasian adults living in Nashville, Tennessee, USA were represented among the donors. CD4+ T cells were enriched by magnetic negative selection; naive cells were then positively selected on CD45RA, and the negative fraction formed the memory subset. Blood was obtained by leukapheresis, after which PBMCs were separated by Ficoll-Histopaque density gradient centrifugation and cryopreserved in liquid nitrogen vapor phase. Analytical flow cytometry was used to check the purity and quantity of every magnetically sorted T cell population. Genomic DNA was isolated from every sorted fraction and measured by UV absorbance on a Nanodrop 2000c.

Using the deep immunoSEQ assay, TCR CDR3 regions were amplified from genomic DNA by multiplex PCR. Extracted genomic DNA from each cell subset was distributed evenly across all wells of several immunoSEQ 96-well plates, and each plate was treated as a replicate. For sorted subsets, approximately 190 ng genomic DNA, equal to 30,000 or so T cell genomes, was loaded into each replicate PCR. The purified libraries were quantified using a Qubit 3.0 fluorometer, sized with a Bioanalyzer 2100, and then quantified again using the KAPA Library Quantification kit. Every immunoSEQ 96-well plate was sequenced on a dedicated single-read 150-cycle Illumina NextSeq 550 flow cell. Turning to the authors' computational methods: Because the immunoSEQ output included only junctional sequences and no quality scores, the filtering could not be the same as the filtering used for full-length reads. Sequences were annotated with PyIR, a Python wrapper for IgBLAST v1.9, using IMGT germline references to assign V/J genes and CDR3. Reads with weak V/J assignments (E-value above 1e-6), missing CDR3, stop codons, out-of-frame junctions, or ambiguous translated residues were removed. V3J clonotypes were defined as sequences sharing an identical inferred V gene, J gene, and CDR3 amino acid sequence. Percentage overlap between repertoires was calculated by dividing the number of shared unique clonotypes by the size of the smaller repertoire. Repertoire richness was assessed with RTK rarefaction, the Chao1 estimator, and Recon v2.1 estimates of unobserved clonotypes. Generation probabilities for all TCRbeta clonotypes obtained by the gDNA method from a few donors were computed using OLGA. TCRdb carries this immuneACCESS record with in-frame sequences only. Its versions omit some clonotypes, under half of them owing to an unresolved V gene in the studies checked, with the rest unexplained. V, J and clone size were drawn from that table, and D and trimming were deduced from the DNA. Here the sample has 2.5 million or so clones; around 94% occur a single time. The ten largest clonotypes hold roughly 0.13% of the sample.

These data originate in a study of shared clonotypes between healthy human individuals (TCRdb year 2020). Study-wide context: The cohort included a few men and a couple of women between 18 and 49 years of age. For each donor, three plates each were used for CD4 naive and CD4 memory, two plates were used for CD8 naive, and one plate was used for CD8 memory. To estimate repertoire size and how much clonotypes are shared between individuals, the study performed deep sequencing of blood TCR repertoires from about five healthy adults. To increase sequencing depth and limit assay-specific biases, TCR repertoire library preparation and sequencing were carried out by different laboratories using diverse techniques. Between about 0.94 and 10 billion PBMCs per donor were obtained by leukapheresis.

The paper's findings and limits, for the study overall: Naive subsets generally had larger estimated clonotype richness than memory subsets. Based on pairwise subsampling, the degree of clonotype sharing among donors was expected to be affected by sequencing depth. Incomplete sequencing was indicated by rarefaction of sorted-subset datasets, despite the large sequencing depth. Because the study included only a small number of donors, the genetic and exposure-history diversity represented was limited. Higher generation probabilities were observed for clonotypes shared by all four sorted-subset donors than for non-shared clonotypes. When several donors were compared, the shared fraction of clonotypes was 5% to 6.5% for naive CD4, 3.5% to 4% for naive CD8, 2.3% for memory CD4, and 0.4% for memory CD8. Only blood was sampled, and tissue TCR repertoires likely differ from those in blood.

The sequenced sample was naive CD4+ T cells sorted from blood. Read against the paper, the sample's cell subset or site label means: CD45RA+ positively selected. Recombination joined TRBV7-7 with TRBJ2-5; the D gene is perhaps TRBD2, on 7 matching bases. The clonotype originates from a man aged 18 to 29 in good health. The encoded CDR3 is CASSLVGGLETQYF. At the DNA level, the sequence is TGTGCTAGCAGCTTGGTGGGGGGGCTGGAGACCCAGTACTTC.